The source of this T cell receptor (beta chain) is a study of blood T cell repertoires in COVID-19. Trimming removed 2 bases at V and 8 bases at J, with 6 bases between. CDR3 length: 11 residues. Germline lookup yields CDR1 SGHAT and CDR2 FQNNGV. This clone was picked up a small number of times. The assay was immunoSEQ multiplex PCR, and TCRdb's table has in-frame clones only and misses some. The table lists a few hundred thousand clones, roughly 85% of them singletons, with 7.2% in the top ten. Sequenced input: peripheral blood. The chain has TRBV11-2 and TRBJ1-1; D unclear. This sequence originates from a human donor in a cohort sampled during active COVID-19. CDR3 residues: CASSLLEEAFF. The CDR3, as DNA: TGTGCCAGCAGCTTACTTGAGGAAGCTTTCTTT.